This T cell receptor beta chain was documented in a study of CD8 T cells in acute hepatitis C reinfection. General study results and limits: Preferential TRBV04 and TRBV06 usage appeared in all groups and was not explained by the naive pool. Acute resolver, follow-up resolver and acute chronic samples had similar high diversity. Follow-up repertoires were missing for chronically infected subjects.

Time point here: naive CD8 control sorted from an acute-time-point sample. The CDR3 extends over 17 amino acids. Per germline, CDR1 MGHRA and CDR2 YSYEKL. Trimming cost V 4 bases and J 8 bases, with 26 bases left between them. There are a few counts of this clone. Its target is not known. The repertoire was sequenced with immunoSEQ multiplex PCR; TCRdb's copy has only in-frame clones and lacks some. The table includes tens of thousands of clones, around 85% detected once. Sample: naive CD8+ T cells from PBMCs. The sequence came from a young woman who spontaneously cleared hepatitis C infection. V is TRBV4-1 and J is TRBJ1-2; D might be TRBD1 (6 bases). This chain's CDR3 is CASSPEDSVTIPIGYTF. CDR3 DNA sequence: TGCGCCAGCAGCCCTGAGGACAGCGTCACTATCCCTATAGGCTACACCTTC.